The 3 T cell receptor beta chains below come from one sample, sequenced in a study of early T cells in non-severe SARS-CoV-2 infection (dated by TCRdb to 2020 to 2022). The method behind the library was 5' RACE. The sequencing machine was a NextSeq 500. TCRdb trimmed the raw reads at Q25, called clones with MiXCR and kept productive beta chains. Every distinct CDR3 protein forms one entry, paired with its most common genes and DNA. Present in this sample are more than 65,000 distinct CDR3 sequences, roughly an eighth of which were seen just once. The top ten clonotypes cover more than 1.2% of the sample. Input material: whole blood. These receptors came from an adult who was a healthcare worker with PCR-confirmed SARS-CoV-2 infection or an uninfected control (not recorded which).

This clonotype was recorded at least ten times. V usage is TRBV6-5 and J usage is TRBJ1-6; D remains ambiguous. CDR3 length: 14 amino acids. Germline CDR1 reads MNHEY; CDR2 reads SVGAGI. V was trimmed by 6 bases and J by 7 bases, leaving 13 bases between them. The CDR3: CASSRVAVNSPLHF. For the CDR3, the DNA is TGTGCCAGCAGCCGCGTGGCGGTGAATTCACCCCTCCACTTT.

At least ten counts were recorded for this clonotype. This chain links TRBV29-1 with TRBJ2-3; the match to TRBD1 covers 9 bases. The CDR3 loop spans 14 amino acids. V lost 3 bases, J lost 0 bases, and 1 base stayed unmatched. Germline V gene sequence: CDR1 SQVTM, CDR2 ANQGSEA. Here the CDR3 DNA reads TGCAGCGTTGAGGGACAGGGAAGCACAGATACGCAGTATTTT. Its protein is CSVEGQGSTDTQYF.

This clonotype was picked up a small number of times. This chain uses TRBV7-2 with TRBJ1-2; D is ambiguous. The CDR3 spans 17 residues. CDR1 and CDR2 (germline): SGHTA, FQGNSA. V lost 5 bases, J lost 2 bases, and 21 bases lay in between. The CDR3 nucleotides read TGTGCCAGCAGCCAGACGGCGGCACCCCTATTGAACTATGGCTACACCTTC. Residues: CASSQTAAPLLNYGYTF.